Sequencing of this T cell receptor (beta chain) was carried out in a study of cytomegalovirus exposure and HLA in healthy donors. Whole-study findings and limits: CMV antigen specificity was confirmed in vitro for a few CMV-associated chains.

Sequenced by immunoSEQ multiplex PCR; TCRdb stores in-frame clones only, minus some. This sample carries fewer than 250,000 clones, about 82% of them seen once, and the ten largest clones take more than 1.2%. V was shortened by 10 bases and J by 1 base, with 13 bases between the two germline ends. CDR3 size: 13 residues. In germline, CDR1 is SGHTA, CDR2 FQGTGA. This clone was picked up one time. The antigen is unknown. The V and J genes are TRBV7-3 and TRBJ1-1, with TRBD1 as a possible D gene (5 bases). Source material: PBMCs. The TCR was taken from a woman aged 18-29 years in good health and CMV-seronegative. CDR3 region: CATRTNPNTEAFF. The CDR3 region has the DNA TGTGCCACGCGGACAAATCCGAACACTGAAGCTTTCTTT.